This T cell receptor (beta chain) emerged from a study of blood T cell repertoires in COVID-19. Participant ages covered roughly 18 to 89 years across 24 US areas. Authors' analysis steps: Cell counts per sample came from amplifying reference gene primers. Assay used: immunoSEQ multiplex PCR; TCRdb lists only in-frame clones, some missing. D and trimming were read from the DNA, whereas the V and J calls and clone size are those reported in that table. The repertoire holds approximately 160,000 clones, with around 80% as singletons. Between the trimmed V and J ends, which lost 3 bases and 0 bases, there was a span of 10 bases. This CDR3 has 15 residues. Germline V lookup: CDR1 SGDLS, CDR2 YYNGEE.

The TCR originated in a man aged 45 to 65 who had recovered from COVID-19. V and J are TRBV9 and TRBJ2-1; D perhaps matches TRBD2 (6 bases). Specimen: PBMCs or T cells enriched from blood (not recorded which). The CDR3 loop reads CASSAGGGSYNEQFF. In DNA, the CDR3 is TGTGCCAGCAGCGCCGGGGGTGGCTCCTACAATGAGCAGTTCTTC.